This T cell receptor (beta chain) was identified during a study of cytomegalovirus exposure and HLA in healthy donors. Deletions cut 0 bases from V and 2 bases from J, with 8 bases between. Germline CDR1 is SGHRS and CDR2 is YFSETQ. CDR3 length equals 15 residues. The primer mix had 60 Vbeta and 13 Jbeta primers. Produced via immunoSEQ multiplex PCR; TCRdb's table is partial and in-frame only. The data show about 210,000 clones, approximately 80% seen once. The receptor comes from a man aged 25-45 years in good health and CMV-seronegative. The gene calls are TRBV5-1 and TRBJ2-2; TRBD1 might be the D (6 bases). Sequencing used PBMCs. CDR3 coding DNA: TGCGCCAGCAGCTTGGACAGGGCAAACACCGGGGAGCTGTTTTTT. As protein: CASSLDRANTGELFF.